Presented here are 26 T cell receptor beta chains from one specimen sequenced in a study of cytomegalovirus exposure and HLA in healthy donors. Vbeta (60) and Jbeta (13) primers were used in the PCR. Generated by immunoSEQ multiplex PCR, the TCRdb table keeps only in-frame clones and is missing some. The data show 150,000 to 200,000 clones, 70% to 75% seen once. Sequencing used PBMCs. All receptors derive from a man younger than 35 in good health and CMV-seropositive.

The chain couples TRBV7-8 to TRBJ2-1; no clear D gene. From germline, CDR1 is SGHVS and CDR2 FQNEAQ. Trimming shortened V by 4 bases and J by 3 bases, and 7 bases separated the two germline ends. The CDR3 covers 13 residues. CDR3 nucleotides: TGTGCCAGCAGCTCAGGTTTCTACAATGAGCAGTTCTTC. It translates to CASSSGFYNEQFF.

The CDR3 DNA is TGTGCCAGCAGCGGGGTGGAGGGGAGTACCCAGTACTTC. It is translated as CASSGVEGSTQYF. This chain links TRBV9 with TRBJ2-5, with TRBD2 as a possible D gene (6 bases). The CDR3 covers 13 residues. V lost 3 bases to trimming and J lost 8 bases, with 14 bases between them. Germline V CDR1 and CDR2: SGDLS, YYNGEE. Drawing the rest from reference TRBV9 and TRBJ2-5, the complete variable domain is DSGVTQTPKHLITATGQRVTLRCSPRSGDLSVYWYQQSLDQGLQFLIQYYNGEERAKGNILERFSAQQFPDLHSELNLSSLELGDSALYFCASSGVEGSTQYFGPGTRLLVL.

This clone was seen a few times. This chain connects TRBV2 to TRBJ2-5; the match to TRBD2 covers 7 bases. The CDR3 spans 15 residues. The germline CDR1 and CDR2 sequences are SNHLY and FYNNEI. Losses at the gene ends were 7 bases for V and 4 bases for J; bases not matched to a gene: 12. This chain's CDR3 is CASKFTLGEGETQYF. As DNA, the CDR3 is TGTGCCAGCAAGTTCACCCTAGGGGAGGGAGAGACCCAGTACTTC.

V is TRBV14 and J is TRBJ1-1; TRBD1 agrees at 11 bases. The CDR3 covers 15 residues. The germline V gene encodes CDR1 SGHDN and CDR2 FVKESK. The V segment lost 4 bases and the J segment 7 bases; nucleotides outside the gene matches: 8. CDR3 loop: CASSPYRDRGSEAFF. CDR3 coding DNA: TGTGCCAGCAGCCCCTACCGGGACAGGGGGAGTGAAGCTTTCTTT.

Written as DNA, the CDR3 is TGTGCCAGCAGTGAAGGGCCAGTTGGCTACACCTTC. It specifies CASSEGPVGYTF. The chain carries TRBV6-1 and TRBJ1-2; D is unresolved. Trimming took 1 base from V and 7 from J, leaving 7 bases between them. The CDR3 loop spans 12 amino acids. Germline assignment: CDR1 MNHNS and CDR2 SASEGT.

This clone was seen just once. The chain is built from TRBV15 and TRBJ1-4, with a possible D match to TRBD1 (6 bases). The V gene lost 0 bases and the J gene lost 1 base, with 18 bases spanning the gap. CDR3 size: 19 residues. Germline V gene data show CDR1 as LNHNV and CDR2 as YYDKDF (reference sequence). For the CDR3, the DNA is TGTGCCACCAGCAGAGATTTTAGACAGAGGGGGAAAACTAATGAAAAACTGTTTTTT. Its protein product is CATSRDFRQRGKTNEKLFF.

The J gene is TRBJ1-4, the V gene TRBV7-9, with D possibly matching TRBD1 (6 bases). CDR3 length: 15 amino acids. V was trimmed by 8 bases and J by 0 bases, leaving 13 bases between them. CDR1 SEHNR and CDR2 FQNEAQ come from the germline V gene (reference sequence). CDR3 nucleotide sequence: TGTGCCAGCTCACAGGGACCTGCAACTAATGAAAAACTGTTTTTT. Amino acid sequence: CASSQGPATNEKLFF.

This clone appeared once. This sequence joins TRBV18 and TRBJ1-3; 8 bases match TRBD1. This CDR3 contains 15 residues. CDR1 KGHSH and CDR2 LQKENI come from the germline V gene. V shed 6 bases and J 0 bases; nucleotides not matched to a gene: 4. DNA of the CDR3: TGTGCCAGCTCGAGACAGGGGTTCTCTGGAAACACCATATATTTT. It is translated as CASSRQGFSGNTIYF.

This clone was counted a few times. This rearrangement joins TRBV5-1 to TRBJ2-1; 10 nucleotides align to TRBD2. Germline loops: CDR1 SGHRS, CDR2 YFSETQ. Trimming removed 0 bases from V and 8 bases from J; junction bases left unmatched: 8. This CDR3 has 16 residues. The CDR3 DNA reads as TGCGCCAGCAGCTTGGAAAGCCTAGCGGGAGTCGATGAGCAGTTCTTC. It is translated as CASSLESLAGVDEQFF.

The rearrangement links TRBV5-4 to TRBJ2-4; D call uncertain. The germline V gene has CDR1 SGHNT and CDR2 YYREEE (reference sequence). V lost 4 bases and J 3 bases, leaving 8 bases between the germline ends. The length of the CDR3 is 13 residues. In DNA form, the CDR3 reads TGTGCCAGCAGCGTACCGGGCAAAAACATTCAGTACTTC. Its protein product is CASSVPGKNIQYF.

This clone was seen only once. The chain uses TRBV2 and TRBJ1-1, with D possibly TRBD1 on 5 matching bases. CDR1 and CDR2 from the germline V gene are SNHLY and FYNNEI. Trimming removed 0 bases from V and 4 bases from J, with 15 bases in between. CDR3 size: 16 residues. DNA of the CDR3: TGTGCCAGCAGTGAAGCTGGTGGGGGGGTGAGCACTGAAGCTTTCTTT. Amino acids: CASSEAGGGVSTEAFF.

This clone appeared a few times. The chain recombines TRBV10-3 with TRBJ1-1, with a possible D match to TRBD1 (5 bases). V lost 5 bases and J lost 7, with 11 bases in between. Germline-derived CDR1 and CDR2 are ENHRY and SYGVKD. This CDR3 spans 12 amino acids. CDR3 sequence: CAISQDRYEAFF. In nucleotides, the CDR3 is TGTGCCATCAGTCAAGACAGATATGAAGCTTTCTTT.

The genes are TRBV5-1 and TRBJ2-3, with TRBD2 matching over 8 bases. The CDR3 runs to 14 residues. Germline trimming cut 7 bases from V and 5 bases from J; bases unmatched to any gene: 9. Germline assignment: CDR1 SGHRS and CDR2 YFSETQ. CDR3 protein: CASGEGTSQDTQYF. The CDR3 bases are TGCGCCAGCGGAGAAGGGACTAGTCAAGATACGCAGTATTTT.

This clone was detected a few times. V usage is TRBV28 and J usage is TRBJ1-1; D gene ambiguous. In germline, CDR1 is MDHEN, CDR2 SYDVKM. The V and J ends lost 6 bases and 2 bases respectively, with 10 bases between them. CDR3 length equals 13 residues. The CDR3 DNA is TGTGCCAGCAGCATACACATAAACACTGAAGCTTTCTTT. This gives the protein CASSIHINTEAFF.

This clone occurred a few times. The genes are TRBV2 and TRBJ2-4; possibly TRBD1 for D (6 bases). From germline, CDR1 is SNHLY and CDR2 FYNNEI. The V end lost 6 bases, the J end lost 5 bases, and 14 bases lay between the germline ends. This CDR3 has 14 residues. For the CDR3, the DNA is TGTGCCAGCAGAGATCCAGGGGCCGAAAACATTCAGTACTTC. Translated: CASRDPGAENIQYF.

The rearrangement uses TRBV5-1 and TRBJ1-1; 10 bases are a match to TRBD1. The CDR3 contains 14 residues. Germline values: CDR1 SGHRS, CDR2 YFSETQ. The ends lost 2 bases at V and 7 bases at J; junction bases unmatched: 5. CDR3 DNA sequence: TGCGCCAGCAGCTTTCGACAGGGGGCTCATGAAGCTTTCTTT. As protein: CASSFRQGAHEAFF.

The rearrangement uses TRBV7-9 and TRBJ1-1; 10 nucleotides line up with TRBD1. The V segment lost 5 bases and the J segment 1 base; nucleotides outside the gene matches: 7. Germline V lookup: CDR1 SEHNR, CDR2 FQNEAQ (reference sequence). The CDR3 has 16 residues. CDR3 nucleotides: TGTGCCAGCAGCCTGACAGGGGGCCGGGGGAACACTGAAGCTTTCTTT. Protein sequence: CASSLTGGRGNTEAFF.

The chain uses TRBV6-1 and TRBJ1-5, with unresolved D. V was pared by 6 bases and J by 4 bases, with 13 bases between. Germline V gives CDR1 MNHNS, CDR2 SASEGT. The CDR3 has 14 residues. Written as DNA, the CDR3 is TGTGCCAGCAGCGGGGTAGGGTGGAATCAGCCCCAGCATTTT. Translation: CASSGVGWNQPQHF.

As concerns this clone: A read error may produce the germline difference seen at one junction end. The V gene is TRBV7-7, the J gene TRBJ2-2, with no clear D. The CDR3 sequence is 16 residues long. Germline CDR1 SSHAT, CDR2 FNYEAQ (reference sequence). The CDR3 region has the DNA TGTGCTAGCAGCTTAAGCCCTCGGGTACGGACCGGGGAGCTGTTTTTT. Translated, it gives CASSLSPRVRTGELFF.

The J gene is TRBJ2-1, the V gene TRBV4-1, with 8 bases that match TRBD1. The CDR3 runs to 19 residues. The V segment lost 2 bases and the J segment 4 bases; nucleotides outside the gene matches: 16. CDR1 MGHRA and CDR2 YSYEKL come from the germline V gene. CDR3 protein: CASSQPRDRTDLRYNEQFF. The CDR3 region has the DNA TGCGCCAGCAGCCAACCCAGGGACAGGACTGATCTGAGGTACAATGAGCAGTTCTTC.

V is TRBV4-2 and J is TRBJ1-2; 10 nucleotides align to TRBD1. The CDR3 length is 17 residues. V gave up 0 bases and J gave up 4 bases; unmatched junction bases: 8. Germline V lookup: CDR1 LGHNA, CDR2 YNFKEQ. In DNA, the CDR3 is TGTGCCAGCAGCCAAGACCTTGGGACAGGGGCCTTCTATGGCTACACCTTC. It is translated as CASSQDLGTGAFYGYTF.

The V and J genes are TRBV7-8 and TRBJ1-2; D unclear. This CDR3 comprises 16 residues. V gave up 1 base and J gave up 6 bases, with 18 bases separating them. Germline V gene data show CDR1 as SGHVS and CDR2 as FQNEAQ. The chain's CDR3 is CASSLGGLAGANGYTF. Here the CDR3 DNA reads TGTGCCAGCAGCTTAGGTGGTCTGGCGGGCGCAAATGGCTACACCTTC.

This rearrangement joins TRBV28 to TRBJ1-4, with unresolved D. The CDR3 runs 17 residues. Germline assignment: CDR1 MDHEN and CDR2 SYDVKM. V gave up 1 base and J gave up 4 bases, with 16 bases separating them. CDR3 in amino acids: CASSLLRGSGFNEKLFF. CDR3 nucleotides: TGTGCCAGCAGTTTATTGCGGGGATCGGGATTTAATGAAAAACTGTTTTTT.

The chain carries TRBV6-5 and TRBJ1-4; perhaps TRBD1 as D (5 bases). The CDR3 is 15 residues long. Trimming left V 2 bases short and J 7 bases short, with 14 bases between. CDR1 MNHEY and CDR2 SVGAGI come from the germline V gene. The CDR3 spells CASSYAREESEKLFF. CDR3 coding DNA: TGTGCCAGCAGTTACGCCAGGGAGGAGAGTGAAAAACTGTTTTTT.

This chain uses TRBV5-1 with TRBJ2-5; D is perhaps TRBD1 (5 bases). The CDR3 sequence is 18 residues long. V was cut by 0 bases and J by 1 base, with 19 bases left in between. Germline loops: CDR1 SGHRS, CDR2 YFSETQ. The CDR3 spells CASSLEGRSGALQETQYF. CDR3 sequence (DNA): TGCGCCAGCAGCTTGGAGGGGCGGTCCGGCGCGCTCCAAGAGACCCAGTACTTC.

In its sample, this clone was seen a few times. The J gene is TRBJ1-2, the V gene TRBV28; D gene ambiguous. The CDR3 spans 14 residues. Germline CDR1 is MDHEN and CDR2 is SYDVKM. Trimming cost V 6 bases and J 3 bases, with 14 bases left between them. In nucleotides, the CDR3 is TGTGCCAGCAGCCCCGAGTGGCAGGACTATGGCTACACCTTC. It yields the protein CASSPEWQDYGYTF.